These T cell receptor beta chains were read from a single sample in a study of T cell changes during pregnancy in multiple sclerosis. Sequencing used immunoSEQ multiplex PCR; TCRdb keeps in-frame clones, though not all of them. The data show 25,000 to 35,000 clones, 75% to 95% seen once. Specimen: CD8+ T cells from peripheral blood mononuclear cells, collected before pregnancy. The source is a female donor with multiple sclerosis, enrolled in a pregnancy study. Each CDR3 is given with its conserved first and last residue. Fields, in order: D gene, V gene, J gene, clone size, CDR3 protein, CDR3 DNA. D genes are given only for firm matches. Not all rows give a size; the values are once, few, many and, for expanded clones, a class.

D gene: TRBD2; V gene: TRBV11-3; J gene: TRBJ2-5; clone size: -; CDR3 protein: CASSSPNRDYLQDWETQYF; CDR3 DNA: TGTGCCAGCAGCTCCCCCAACCGGGACTACCTCCAGGATTGGGAGACCCAGTACTTC
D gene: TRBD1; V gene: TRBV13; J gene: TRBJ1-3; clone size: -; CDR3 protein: CASSNTRDSGNTIYF; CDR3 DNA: TGTGCCAGCAGCAATACTAGGGACAGTGGAAACACCATATATTTT
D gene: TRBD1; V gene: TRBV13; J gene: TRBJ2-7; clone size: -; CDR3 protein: CASSSSNRGAHEQYF; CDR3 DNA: TGTGCCAGCAGCTCGTCGAACAGGGGTGCCCACGAGCAGTACTTC
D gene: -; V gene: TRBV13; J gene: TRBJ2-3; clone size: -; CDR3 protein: CASSSTAGEQITDTQYF; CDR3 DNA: TGTGCCAGCAGCTCCACGGCAGGCGAACAGATCACAGATACGCAGTATTTT
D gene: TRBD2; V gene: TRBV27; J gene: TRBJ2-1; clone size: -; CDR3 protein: CASSLTSGSHEQFF; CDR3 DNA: TGTGCCAGCAGTTTGACTAGCGGGAGTCATGAGCAGTTCTTC
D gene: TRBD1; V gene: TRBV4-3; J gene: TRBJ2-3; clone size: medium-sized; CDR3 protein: CASSQDLGGSGTDTQYF; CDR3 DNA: TGCGCCAGCAGCCAAGATTTAGGGGGCTCGGGCACAGATACGCAGTATTTT
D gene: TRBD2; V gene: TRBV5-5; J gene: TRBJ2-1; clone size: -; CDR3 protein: CASDIEGGLAGENEQFF; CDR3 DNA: TGTGCCAGCGACATTGAAGGGGGACTAGCGGGAGAGAATGAGCAGTTCTTC
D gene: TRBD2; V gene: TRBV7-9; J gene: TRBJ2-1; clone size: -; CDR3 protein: CASSDRPGLAGYEQFF; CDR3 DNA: TGTGCCAGCAGCGATCGTCCGGGACTAGCGGGATATGAGCAGTTCTTC
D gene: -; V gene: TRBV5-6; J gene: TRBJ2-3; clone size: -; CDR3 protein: CASSLELIGLSTDTQYF; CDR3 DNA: TGTGCCAGCAGCTTGGAGCTTATCGGGTTGAGCACAGATACGCAGTATTTT
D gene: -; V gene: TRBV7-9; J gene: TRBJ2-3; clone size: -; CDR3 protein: CASSSASPDTQYF; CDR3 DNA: TGTGCCAGCAGTTCTGCAAGCCCAGATACGCAGTATTTT
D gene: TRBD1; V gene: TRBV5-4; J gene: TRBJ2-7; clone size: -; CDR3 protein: CASSSGTALYEQYF; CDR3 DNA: TGTGCCAGCAGCTCCGGGACAGCCCTATACGAGCAGTACTTC
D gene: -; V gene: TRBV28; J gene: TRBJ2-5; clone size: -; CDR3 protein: CASSFMASAQETQYF; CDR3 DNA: TGTGCCAGCAGTTTTATGGCTAGCGCCCAAGAGACCCAGTACTTC
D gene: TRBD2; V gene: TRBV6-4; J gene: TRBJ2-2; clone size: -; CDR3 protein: CASSRTSGSSNTGELFF; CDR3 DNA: TGTGCCAGCAGTAGGACTAGCGGGAGTTCTAACACCGGGGAGCTGTTTTTT
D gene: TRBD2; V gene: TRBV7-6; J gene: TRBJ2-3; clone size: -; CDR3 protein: CASRFSGKNTDTQYF; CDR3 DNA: TGTGCCAGCAGATTTAGCGGGAAAAACACAGATACGCAGTATTTT
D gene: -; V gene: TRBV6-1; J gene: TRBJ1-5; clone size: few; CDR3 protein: CASSETGSSNQPQHF; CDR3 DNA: TGTGCCAGCAGTGAGACGGGAAGTAGCAATCAGCCCCAGCATTTT
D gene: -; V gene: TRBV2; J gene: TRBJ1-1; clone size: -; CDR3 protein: CASSDGHSNTEAFF; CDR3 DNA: TGTGCCAGCAGTGATGGACATTCGAACACTGAAGCTTTCTTT
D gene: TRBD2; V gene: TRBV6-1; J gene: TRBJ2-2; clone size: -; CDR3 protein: CASSETGLAPYGELFF; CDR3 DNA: TGTGCCAGCAGTGAAACCGGACTAGCGCCTTACGGGGAGCTGTTTTTT
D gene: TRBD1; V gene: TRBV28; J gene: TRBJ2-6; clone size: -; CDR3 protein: CASSLWGTGDFGANVLTF; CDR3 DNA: TGTGCCAGCAGTTTATGGGGGACAGGGGACTTTGGGGCCAACGTCCTGACTTTC
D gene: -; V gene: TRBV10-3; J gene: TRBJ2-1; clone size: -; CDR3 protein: CAISESMGASPYNEQFF; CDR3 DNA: TGTGCCATCAGTGAGTCTATGGGGGCTTCACCCTACAATGAGCAGTTCTTC
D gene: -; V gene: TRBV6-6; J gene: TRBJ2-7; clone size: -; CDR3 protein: CASSPRDTVSYEQYF; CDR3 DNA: TGTGCCAGCAGCCCCCGGGACACAGTCTCCTACGAGCAGTACTTC
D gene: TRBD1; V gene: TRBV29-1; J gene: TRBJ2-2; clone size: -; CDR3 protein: CSARTGDTGELFF; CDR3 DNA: TGCAGCGCCCGGACAGGGGACACCGGGGAGCTGTTTTTT
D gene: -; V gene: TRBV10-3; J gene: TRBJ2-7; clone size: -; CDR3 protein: CATADEDVLPLGEQYF; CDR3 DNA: TGTGCCACCGCGGATGAGGATGTACTCCCTCTCGGGGAGCAGTACTTC
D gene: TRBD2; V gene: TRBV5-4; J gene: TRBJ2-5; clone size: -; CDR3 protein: CASSGTSLTETQYF; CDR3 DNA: TGTGCCAGCAGCGGGACTAGTTTGACGGAGACCCAGTACTTC
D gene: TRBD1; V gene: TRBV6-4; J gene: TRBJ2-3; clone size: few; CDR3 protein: CASSAGTGGADTQYF; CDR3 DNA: TGTGCCAGCAGCGCCGGGACAGGGGGCGCAGATACGCAGTATTTT
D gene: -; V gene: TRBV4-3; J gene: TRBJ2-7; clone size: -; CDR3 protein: CASSQDRQLHGGEQYF; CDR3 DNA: TGCGCCAGCAGCCAAGATCGTCAGCTCCATGGGGGGGAGCAGTACTTC
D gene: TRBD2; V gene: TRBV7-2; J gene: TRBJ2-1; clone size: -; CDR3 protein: CASSGLAGRDEQFF; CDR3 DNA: TGTGCCAGCAGTGGACTAGCGGGGCGTGATGAGCAGTTCTTC
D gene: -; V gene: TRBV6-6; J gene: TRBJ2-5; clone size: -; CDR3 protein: CASSYYQGGVETQYF; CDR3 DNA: TGTGCCAGCAGTTACTATCAGGGGGGAGTAGAGACCCAGTACTTC
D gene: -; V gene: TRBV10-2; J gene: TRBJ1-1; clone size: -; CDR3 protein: CASSQTRENTEAFF; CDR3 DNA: TGCGCCAGCAGCCAGACCAGGGAAAACACTGAAGCTTTCTTT
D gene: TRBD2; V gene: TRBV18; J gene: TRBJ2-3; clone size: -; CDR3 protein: CASSPGTSGTGDTQYF; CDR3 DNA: TGTGCCAGCTCACCAGGGACTAGCGGGACAGGAGATACGCAGTATTTT
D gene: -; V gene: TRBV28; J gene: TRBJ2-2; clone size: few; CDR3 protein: CASTTRYKTMRVTGELFF; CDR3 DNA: TGTGCCAGCACCACCCGGTACAAAACTATGCGTGTCACCGGGGAGCTGTTTTTT
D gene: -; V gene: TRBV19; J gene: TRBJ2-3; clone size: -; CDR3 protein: CASARGPSDTQYF; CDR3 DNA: TGTGCCAGTGCGCGAGGGCCGTCAGATACGCAGTATTTT
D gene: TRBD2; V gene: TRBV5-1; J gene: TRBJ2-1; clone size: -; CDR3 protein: CASSFPTSGIYNEQFF; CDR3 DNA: TGCGCCAGCAGCTTTCCGACTAGCGGGATCTACAATGAGCAGTTCTTC
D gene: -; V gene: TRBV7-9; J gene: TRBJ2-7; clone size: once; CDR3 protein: CASSLGLYASYEQYF; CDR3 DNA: TGTGCCAGCAGCCTGGGACTTTATGCCTCCTACGAGCAGTACTTC
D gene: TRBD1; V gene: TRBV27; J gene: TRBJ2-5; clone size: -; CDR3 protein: CASSSGQGIRETQYF; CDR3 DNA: TGTGCCAGCAGTTCGGGACAGGGAATACGAGAGACCCAGTACTTC
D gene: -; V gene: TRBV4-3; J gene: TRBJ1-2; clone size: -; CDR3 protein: CASGHYRVQGYGYTF; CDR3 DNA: TGCGCCAGCGGGCACTATCGGGTGCAGGGCTATGGCTACACCTTC
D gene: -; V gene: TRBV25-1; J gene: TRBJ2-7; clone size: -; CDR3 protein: CASSGALEEQYF; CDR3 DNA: TGTGCCAGCAGTGGAGCTTTGGAGGAGCAGTACTTC
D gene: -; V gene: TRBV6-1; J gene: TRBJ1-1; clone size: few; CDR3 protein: CASREYSNTEAFF; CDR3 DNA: TGTGCCAGCAGAGAGTATTCGAACACTGAAGCTTTCTTT
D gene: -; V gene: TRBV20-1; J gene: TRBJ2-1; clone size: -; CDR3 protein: CSSEGYEQFF; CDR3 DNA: TGCAGCTCCGAGGGCTATGAGCAGTTCTTC
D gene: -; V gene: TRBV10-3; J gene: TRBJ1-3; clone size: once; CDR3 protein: CAISESSSGNTIYF; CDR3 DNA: TGTGCCATCAGTGAGTCGAGCTCTGGAAACACCATATATTTT
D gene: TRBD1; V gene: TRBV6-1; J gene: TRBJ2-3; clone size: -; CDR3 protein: CASSEAGTGDNF; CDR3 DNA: TGTGCCAGCAGTGAAGCCGGGACAGGAGATAATTTT
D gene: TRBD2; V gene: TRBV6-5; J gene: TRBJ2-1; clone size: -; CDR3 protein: CASSEREVYNEQFF; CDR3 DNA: TGTGCCAGCAGTGAGCGGGAGGTCTACAATGAGCAGTTCTTC
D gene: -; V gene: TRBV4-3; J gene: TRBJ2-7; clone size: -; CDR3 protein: CASSQDPGETYEQYF; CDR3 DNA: TGCGCCAGCAGCCAAGATCCAGGGGAGACCTACGAGCAGTACTTC
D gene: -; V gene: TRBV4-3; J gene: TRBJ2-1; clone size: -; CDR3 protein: CASSHVRVHDGNEQFF; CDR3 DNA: TGCGCCAGCAGCCATGTCCGGGTCCACGACGGGAATGAGCAGTTCTTC
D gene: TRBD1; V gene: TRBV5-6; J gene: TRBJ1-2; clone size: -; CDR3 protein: CASSAGTGGYGYTF; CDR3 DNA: TGTGCCAGCAGTGCCGGGACAGGGGGCTATGGCTACACCTTC
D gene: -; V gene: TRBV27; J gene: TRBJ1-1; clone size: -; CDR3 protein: CASRQVGAEAFF; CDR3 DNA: TGTGCCAGCAGGCAGGTAGGGGCTGAAGCTTTCTTT
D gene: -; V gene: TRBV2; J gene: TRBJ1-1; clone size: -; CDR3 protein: CASSPEGRVRMNTEAFF; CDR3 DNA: TGTGCCAGCAGCCCAGAGGGTCGGGTCCGTATGAACACTGAAGCTTTCTTT
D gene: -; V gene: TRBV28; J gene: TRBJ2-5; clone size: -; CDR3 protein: CASSSTISSTQYF; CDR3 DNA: TGTGCCAGCAGTTCTACAATCTCTAGCACCCAGTACTTC
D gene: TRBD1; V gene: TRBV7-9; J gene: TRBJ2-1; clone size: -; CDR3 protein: CASSRQGVSYNEQFF; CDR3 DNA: TGTGCCAGCAGCCGTCAGGGGGTATCCTACAATGAGCAGTTCTTC
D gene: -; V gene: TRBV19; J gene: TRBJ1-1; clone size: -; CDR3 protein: CASSHTGSGTEAFF; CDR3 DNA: TGTGCCAGTAGCCACACAGGGTCGGGCACTGAAGCTTTCTTT
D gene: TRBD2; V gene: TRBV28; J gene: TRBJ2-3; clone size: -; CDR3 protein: CASSELAVYSTDTQYF; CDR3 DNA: TGTGCCAGCAGTGAACTAGCGGTCTATAGCACAGATACGCAGTATTTT
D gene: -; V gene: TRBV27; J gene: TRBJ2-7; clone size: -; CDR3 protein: CASSVAGQGYEQYF; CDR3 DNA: TGTGCCAGCAGTGTAGCGGGACAGGGATACGAGCAGTACTTC
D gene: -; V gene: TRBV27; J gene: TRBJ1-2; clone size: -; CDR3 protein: CASSLYRGNYGYTF; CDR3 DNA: TGTGCCAGCAGTTTATATCGGGGAAACTATGGCTACACCTTC